This T cell receptor (beta chain) came from a study of T cell clonality in common variable immunodeficiency. The data were produced by immunoSEQ multiplex PCR, yet TCRdb's version contains in-frame clones alone and is incomplete. The sample is made up of some 16,000 clones, none counted only once. Study outcomes and limitations: In common variable immunodeficiency, TCR beta chains reportedly carried fewer deletions and N-nucleotide insertions.

CDR1 and CDR2 from the germline V gene are SEHNR and FQNEAQ (reference sequence). The CDR3 consists of 13 residues. The table lists this clone with a few counts. No antigen is known for it. The CDR3 goes on 3 residues after the read ends, and that part is filled in from the germline J gene. The source is a human donor with common variable immunodeficiency. The chain is built from TRBV7-9 and TRBJ1-1, with 8 bases that match TRBD1. Sequencing used peripheral blood mononuclear cells. CDR3 region: CASTSRTGLEAFF. Incomplete CDR3 DNA: TGTGCCAGCACCTCAAGGACAGGGCTAGAA. The full variable domain, with the rest looked up from reference TRBV7-9 and TRBJ1-1, is DTGVSQNPRHKITKRGQNVTFRCDPISEHNRLYWYRQTLGQGPEFLTYFQNEAQLEKSRLLSDRFSAERPKGSFSTLEIQRTEQGDSAMYLCASTSRTGLEAFFGQGTRLTVV.